Below, 6 T cell receptor beta chains from the same sample are listed, as sequenced in a study of shared clonotypes between healthy human individuals. TCRdb's table, derived via immunoSEQ multiplex PCR, lists solely in-frame clones and lacks some. The sample includes around 1.4 million clones, about 98.5% seen only once; the top ten take 0.36%. The material sequenced was naive CD4+ T cells sorted from blood. Indicated subset: CD45RA+ positively selected. The receptors shown here come from a young man in good health.

The chain is built from TRBV19 and TRBJ2-7; 7 bases agree with TRBD1. The CDR3 length is 13 residues. The ends lost 5 bases at V and 4 bases at J; junction bases unmatched: 5. In germline, CDR1 is LNHDA, CDR2 SQIVND (reference sequence). For the CDR3, the DNA is TGTGCCAGTAGTTCACAGGGGCCTTACGAGCAGTACTTC. Protein sequence: CASSSQGPYEQYF.

The CDR3, as DNA: TGTGCCAGCAGGCGGGCCTTTAGGGACAGGGTGTCCTACGAGCAGTACTTC. It yields the protein CASRRAFRDRVSYEQYF. This sequence joins TRBV28 and TRBJ2-7; 9 nucleotides line up with TRBD1. Germline values: CDR1 MDHEN, CDR2 SYDVKM. The length of the CDR3 is 17 residues. V lost 6 bases and J lost 1; bases outside the gene matches: 13. The complete variable domain, with remaining parts taken from reference TRBV28 and TRBJ2-7, reads DVKVTQSSRYLVKRTGEKVFLECVQDMDHENMFWYRQDPGLGLRLIYFSYDVKMKEKGDIPEGYSVSREKKERFSLILESASTNQTSMYLCASRRAFRDRVSYEQYFGPGTRLTVT.

The chain links TRBV18 to TRBJ2-7, with D possibly being TRBD1 (5 bases). The CDR3 loop spans 14 amino acids. Trimming left V 2 bases short and J 2 bases short, with 10 bases between. Per germline, CDR1 KGHSH and CDR2 LQKENI. This CDR3 is CASSPVTGTYEQYF. The CDR3 DNA is TGTGCCAGCTCACCAGTAACAGGAACCTACGAGCAGTACTTC.

This sequence joins TRBV7-9 and TRBJ2-3, with TRBD2 matching 7 bases. Germline CDR1 SEHNR, CDR2 FQNEAQ (reference sequence). J lost 4 bases, V lost 1 base, and 2 bases had no gene match. The CDR3 consists of 14 residues. The CDR3, as DNA: TGTGCCAGCAGCTTAGGCGGGAGTGCAGATACGCAGTATTTT. Protein: CASSLGGSADTQYF. The full variable domain, in which reference TRBV7-9 and TRBJ2-3 provide the parts outside the CDR3, is DTGVSQNPRHKITKRGQNVTFRCDPISEHNRLYWYRQTLGQGPEFLTYFQNEAQLEKSRLLSDRFSAERPKGSFSTLEIQRTEQGDSAMYLCASSLGGSADTQYFGPGTRLTVL.

The chain links TRBV28 to TRBJ2-1; the D is unclear. V lost 10 bases, J lost 7 bases, and 23 bases lay in between. Germline loops: CDR1 MDHEN, CDR2 SYDVKM. CDR3 size: 15 residues. Here the CDR3 reads CATNGYRIAENEQFF. The DNA of the CDR3 is TGTGCCACCAACGGGTATAGGATAGCAGAGAATGAGCAGTTCTTC.

The CDR3: CASSLGVGGVADTQYF. CDR3 DNA sequence: TGTGCCAGCAGTCTGGGGGTGGGGGGAGTGGCAGATACGCAGTATTTT. The J gene is TRBJ2-3, the V gene TRBV27; a possible D gene is TRBD2 (6 bases). The CDR3 has 16 amino acids. Germline V gene data show CDR1 as MNHEY and CDR2 as SMNVEV (reference sequence). Trimming took off 5 bases at V and 4 bases at J, with 19 bases between the two ends.